This is a list of T cell receptor beta chains from one sample in a study of shared clonotypes between healthy human individuals. Method: immunoSEQ multiplex PCR; TCRdb's copy keeps in-frame clones and lacks some. The top ten hold approximately 12% of the sample, which has fewer than 500,000 clones, about 75% seen once. What was sequenced was PBMCs. Source of these receptors: a woman between 40 and 50 years old in good health. Some clones in this sample may be carry-over from other donors' samples. The CDR3 runs from the conserved cysteine through the conserved F or W. Each record gives: clone size, D gene, V gene, J gene, CDR3 DNA, CDR3 protein. D genes are given only for firm matches. Where a row states a size, it is once, few, many or the class of an expanded clone; other rows omit it.

abundance: -
d_gene: -
v_gene: TRBV7-9
j_gene: TRBJ2-7
CDR3nt: TGTGCCAGCAGCTTAATGGGCAGCTCCTACGAGCAGTACTTC
CDR3aa: CASSLMGSSYEQYF

abundance: -
d_gene: TRBD1
v_gene: TRBV6-6
j_gene: TRBJ2-6
CDR3nt: TGTGCCAGCACCCTACAGGGGTCTGGGGCCAACGTCCTGACTTTC
CDR3aa: CASTLQGSGANVLTF

abundance: -
d_gene: -
v_gene: TRBV7-9
j_gene: TRBJ1-4
CDR3nt: TGTGCCAGCAGCTTAAGGTACAATGAAAAACTGTTTTTT
CDR3aa: CASSLRYNEKLFF

abundance: -
d_gene: TRBD1
v_gene: TRBV28
j_gene: TRBJ2-2
CDR3nt: TGTGCCAGCAACCGACAGGGGGCGCACACCGGGGAGCTGTTTTTT
CDR3aa: CASNRQGAHTGELFF

abundance: -
d_gene: TRBD1
v_gene: TRBV2
j_gene: TRBJ2-1
CDR3nt: TGTGCCAGCAGTGAAGGGGTCAGGGGGCTCGATGAGCAGTTCTTC
CDR3aa: CASSEGVRGLDEQFF

abundance: -
d_gene: -
v_gene: TRBV25-1
j_gene: TRBJ2-3
CDR3nt: TGTGCCAGCAGTGAATTCCGGTCCAAGCCCGATACGCAGTATTTT
CDR3aa: CASSEFRSKPDTQYF

abundance: -
d_gene: -
v_gene: TRBV7-2
j_gene: TRBJ1-4
CDR3nt: TGTGCCAGCAGCGCGAGGGGGGGCAGAAATGAAAAACTGTTTTTT
CDR3aa: CASSARGGRNEKLFF

abundance: -
d_gene: TRBD1
v_gene: TRBV7-9
j_gene: TRBJ1-4
CDR3nt: TGTGCCAGCAGCCCCCGGGACAGGGCCGGGGAAAAACTGTTTTTT
CDR3aa: CASSPRDRAGEKLFF

abundance: once
d_gene: TRBD2
v_gene: TRBV28
j_gene: TRBJ2-7
CDR3nt: TGTGCCAGCAGGACAGCGGGGTCCTCCTACGAGCAGTACTTC
CDR3aa: CASRTAGSSYEQYF

abundance: few
d_gene: TRBD1
v_gene: TRBV9
j_gene: TRBJ2-7
CDR3nt: TGTGCCAGCAGCGTAGGGACAGGGGGCGTTTCTGACGAGCAGTACTTC
CDR3aa: CASSVGTGGVSDEQYF

abundance: few
d_gene: -
v_gene: TRBV5-1
j_gene: TRBJ2-5
CDR3nt: TGCGCCAGCAGCTGGGAGTCGGAGACCCAGTACTTC
CDR3aa: CASSWESETQYF

abundance: once
d_gene: -
v_gene: TRBV27
j_gene: TRBJ2-7
CDR3nt: TGTGCCAGCAGACCCCTAGCGAAGTCCTACGAGCAGTACTTC
CDR3aa: CASRPLAKSYEQYF

abundance: -
d_gene: -
v_gene: TRBV7-2
j_gene: TRBJ1-5
CDR3nt: TGTGCCAGCAGCTTAGGGACAACCCCAGTTGGGCCCCAGCATTTT
CDR3aa: CASSLGTTPVGPQHF

abundance: -
d_gene: -
v_gene: TRBV19
j_gene: TRBJ2-3
CDR3nt: TGTGCCAGTAGTATACGTGTTAGCGCGAACACAGATACGCAGTATTTT
CDR3aa: CASSIRVSANTDTQYF

abundance: few
d_gene: -
v_gene: TRBV5-1
j_gene: TRBJ1-1
CDR3nt: TGCGCCAGCAGCTTGGAGGCGAACACTGAAGCTTTCTTT
CDR3aa: CASSLEANTEAFF

abundance: -
d_gene: -
v_gene: TRBV30
j_gene: TRBJ2-7
CDR3nt: TGTGCCTGGAGTACTGGAAGATACGAGCAGTACTTC
CDR3aa: CAWSTGRYEQYF

abundance: few
d_gene: TRBD1
v_gene: TRBV12-5
j_gene: TRBJ2-3
CDR3nt: TGTGCTAGTGGTCCCGGGACAGGCTTCACAGATACGCAGTATTTT
CDR3aa: CASGPGTGFTDTQYF

abundance: -
d_gene: -
v_gene: TRBV28
j_gene: TRBJ1-2
CDR3nt: TGTGCCAGCAGTTTAGGGAGCGGGGGCTACACCTTC
CDR3aa: CASSLGSGGYTF

abundance: -
d_gene: TRBD1
v_gene: TRBV5-1
j_gene: TRBJ1-1
CDR3nt: TGCGCCAGCAGCTTGGAGGCAGGGGGCTTGACTGAAGCTTTCTTT
CDR3aa: CASSLEAGGLTEAFF

abundance: -
d_gene: -
v_gene: TRBV2
j_gene: TRBJ2-3
CDR3nt: TGTGCCAGCAGTGGGATGGGAGATACGCAGTATTTT
CDR3aa: CASSGMGDTQYF

abundance: -
d_gene: TRBD1
v_gene: TRBV20-1
j_gene: TRBJ1-2
CDR3nt: TGCAGTGCCGGACAGGGCGATGGCTACACCTTC
CDR3aa: CSAGQGDGYTF

abundance: few
d_gene: -
v_gene: TRBV5-6
j_gene: TRBJ1-4
CDR3nt: TGTGCCAGCAGCTCGCCGGGATCGAGTGAAAAACTGTTTTTT
CDR3aa: CASSSPGSSEKLFF

abundance: -
d_gene: -
v_gene: TRBV10-3
j_gene: TRBJ2-2
CDR3nt: TGTGCCATCAGGAAGCGTGGCGGGGAGCTGTTTTTT
CDR3aa: CAIRKRGGELFF

abundance: -
d_gene: -
v_gene: TRBV19
j_gene: TRBJ2-2
CDR3nt: TGTGCCAGTAGTACCCACTGGACAGACACCGGGGAGCTGTTTTTT
CDR3aa: CASSTHWTDTGELFF

abundance: few
d_gene: TRBD2
v_gene: TRBV5-4
j_gene: TRBJ2-2
CDR3nt: TGTGCCAGCAGCTTGGGCGGGAGGGCCGCCGGGGAGCTGTTTTTT
CDR3aa: CASSLGGRAAGELFF

abundance: once
d_gene: -
v_gene: TRBV11-3
j_gene: TRBJ1-4
CDR3nt: TGTGCCAGCAGCTTAGGTGGGGGGAAGGAAGAAAAACTGTTTTTT
CDR3aa: CASSLGGGKEEKLFF

abundance: -
d_gene: -
v_gene: TRBV6-6
j_gene: TRBJ2-3
CDR3nt: TGTGCCTCTCAAGGCGGACCCACAGATACGCAGTACTTT
CDR3aa: CASQGGPTDTQYF

abundance: -
d_gene: TRBD1
v_gene: TRBV28
j_gene: TRBJ2-6
CDR3nt: TGTGCCAGCAGTCCGACAGGGGTCGGGGCCAACGTCCTGACTTTC
CDR3aa: CASSPTGVGANVLTF

abundance: few
d_gene: -
v_gene: TRBV7-2
j_gene: TRBJ2-7
CDR3nt: TGTGCCAGCAGCTTAGTATTCGGACAGAACTACGAGCAGTACTTC
CDR3aa: CASSLVFGQNYEQYF

abundance: -
d_gene: TRBD2
v_gene: TRBV29-1
j_gene: TRBJ2-7
CDR3nt: TGCAGCGTTGGGGAGGGATCCTACGAGCAGTACTTC
CDR3aa: CSVGEGSYEQYF

abundance: -
d_gene: -
v_gene: TRBV14
j_gene: TRBJ2-4
CDR3nt: TGTGCCAGCAGCCAAGTTGCGGGGCTACTGAGGGACATTCAGTACTTC
CDR3aa: CASSQVAGLLRDIQYF

abundance: -
d_gene: -
v_gene: TRBV7-3
j_gene: TRBJ2-1
CDR3nt: TGTGCCAGCAGCTTAAGTCAAGACAATGAGCAGTTCTTC
CDR3aa: CASSLSQDNEQFF

abundance: -
d_gene: -
v_gene: TRBV6-5
j_gene: TRBJ2-1
CDR3nt: TGTGCCAGCAGTTCCCGGGACATCGCCTACAATGAGCAGTTCTTC
CDR3aa: CASSSRDIAYNEQFF

abundance: few
d_gene: -
v_gene: TRBV7-3
j_gene: TRBJ1-3
CDR3nt: TGTGCCAGCAGCCTAGACTCCGGCTCTGGAAACACCATATATTTT
CDR3aa: CASSLDSGSGNTIYF

abundance: -
d_gene: -
v_gene: TRBV28
j_gene: TRBJ2-1
CDR3nt: TGTGCCAGCAGTTTAACTGGGAGGGAGCAGTTCTTC
CDR3aa: CASSLTGREQFF

abundance: -
d_gene: -
v_gene: TRBV19
j_gene: TRBJ2-1
CDR3nt: TGTGCCAGTAGTCCCGGGCGGGGGCAAGTCAGTGAGCAGTTCTTC
CDR3aa: CASSPGRGQVSEQFF

abundance: -
d_gene: -
v_gene: TRBV5-3
j_gene: TRBJ2-5
CDR3nt: TGTGCCAGAAGCTTGGCTAAACTAGTAATGGAGACCCAGTACTTC
CDR3aa: CARSLAKLVMETQYF

abundance: -
d_gene: -
v_gene: TRBV6-5
j_gene: TRBJ2-6
CDR3nt: TGTGCCAGCAGTTACTCTGGGTACGTCCTGACTTTC
CDR3aa: CASSYSGYVLTF

abundance: -
d_gene: -
v_gene: TRBV2
j_gene: TRBJ2-7
CDR3nt: TGTGCCAGCATATTCCTTAACGAGCAGTACTTC
CDR3aa: CASIFLNEQYF

abundance: -
d_gene: -
v_gene: TRBV6-1
j_gene: TRBJ1-4
CDR3nt: TGTGCCAGCAGCCGGCGACGACAGGCGTTGGAAAAACTGTTTTTT
CDR3aa: CASSRRRQALEKLFF

abundance: -
d_gene: -
v_gene: TRBV19
j_gene: TRBJ2-7
CDR3nt: TGTGCCAGTAGTATCGAACCGCCCTACGAGCAGTACTTC
CDR3aa: CASSIEPPYEQYF

abundance: -
d_gene: -
v_gene: TRBV4-1
j_gene: TRBJ1-4
CDR3nt: TGCGCCAGCAGCCAGCTCGACCTTATTGCAACTAATGAAAAACTGTTTTTT
CDR3aa: CASSQLDLIATNEKLFF

abundance: -
d_gene: TRBD1
v_gene: TRBV18
j_gene: TRBJ2-7
CDR3nt: TGTGCCAGCTCACCTGGGACAGGGGGCGTTTACGAGCAGTACTTC
CDR3aa: CASSPGTGGVYEQYF

abundance: -
d_gene: -
v_gene: TRBV5-4
j_gene: TRBJ1-1
CDR3nt: TGTGCCAGCACCTTGCGGACGGGAAACACTGAAGCTTTCTTT
CDR3aa: CASTLRTGNTEAFF

abundance: -
d_gene: -
v_gene: TRBV28
j_gene: TRBJ1-1
CDR3nt: TGTGCCAGCAGGTCAGGGGTCTCCTCCACTAGAACTGAAGCTTTCTTT
CDR3aa: CASRSGVSSTRTEAFF

abundance: -
d_gene: -
v_gene: TRBV9
j_gene: TRBJ2-7
CDR3nt: TGTGCCAGCAGCCCAGGGACCACCTACGAGCAGTACTTC
CDR3aa: CASSPGTTYEQYF